The 27 T cell receptor beta chains below come from one sample, sequenced in a study of monozygotic twins with inflammatory bowel disease. TCRdb derives one entry per CDR3 protein from the 5' RACE reads, leaving out DNA. Its clone listing holds around 40,000 distinct CDR3 sequences. The specimen sequenced was blood. These receptors were taken from a human donor with ulcerative colitis or Crohn's disease, or a healthy co-twin of an affected twin (not recorded which).

The genes are TRBV5-4 and TRBJ1-6. The CDR3 is 16 residues long. Germline V gene lookup returns CDR1 SGHNT and CDR2 YYREEE (reference sequence). This chain's CDR3 is CASSLGRPGPRSPLHF. The variable domain in full, with the rest retrieved from reference TRBV5-4 and TRBJ1-6, is ETGVTQSPTHLIKTRGQQVTLRCSSQSGHNTVSWYQQALGQGPQFIFQYYREEENGRGNFPPRFSGLQFPNYSSELNVNALELDDSALYLCASSLGRPGPRSPLHFGNGTRLTVT.

The chain links TRBV9 to TRBJ1-1; absent DNA, TCRdb's TRBD1 call cannot be checked. Germline-derived CDR1 and CDR2 are SGDLS and YYNGEE. There are 14 residues in the CDR3. CDR3 in amino acids: CASSREGGNTEAFF.

V is TRBV7-2 and J is TRBJ2-7; TCRdb outputs TRBD2, but without DNA this stays unchecked. This CDR3 region has 15 residues. CDR1 is SGHTA and CDR2 is FQGNSA in the germline V gene. CDR3 amino acids: CASSLVGSGAYEQYF.

The chain combines TRBV7-9 with TRBJ2-7. The CDR3 runs to 12 residues. Per germline, CDR1 SEHNR and CDR2 FQNEAQ (reference sequence). The CDR3 protein is CASSPLSYEQYF.

This chain uses TRBV2 with TRBJ2-1; TCRdb gives TRBD1 as the D gene, but with no DNA this cannot be confirmed. Per germline, CDR1 SNHLY and CDR2 FYNNEI. This CDR3 region has 12 residues. CDR3 amino acids: CASSQGKDEQFF.

The chain carries TRBV6-1 and TRBJ1-3; TCRdb indicates TRBD1, and absent DNA this call remains unverified. CDR1 and CDR2 (germline): MNHNS, SASEGT. The CDR3 is 17 amino acids. The CDR3 sequence is CASSPFGQAYSGNTIYF.

V gene TRBV6-2 or TRBV6-3 combines with J gene TRBJ2-2; TCRdb proposes TRBD2, but this gene call is untestable without DNA. Per the germline V gene, CDR1 is MNHEY and CDR2 is SVGEGT. The CDR3 spans 14 residues. CDR3 protein: CASSPGGPTGELFF.

The chain couples TRBV3-1 to TRBJ1-2. The length of the CDR3 is 14 residues. The germline V gene encodes CDR1 LGHDT and CDR2 YNNKEL (reference sequence). CDR3 sequence: CASSSSGGGYGYTF.

The chain joins TRBV28 to TRBJ2-1; lacking DNA, the TRBD2 call made by TCRdb goes unchecked. Germline CDR1 MDHEN, CDR2 SYDVKM. The CDR3 extends over 16 amino acids. CDR3 loop: CASSSMTSGRAWEQFF.

The rearrangement joins TRBV20-1 to TRBJ2-7; lacking DNA, the TRBD2 call made by TCRdb goes unchecked. The CDR3 extends over 13 amino acids. CDR1 is DFQATT and CDR2 is SNEGSKA in the germline V gene (reference sequence). The CDR3 protein is CSAALGPPLEQYF.

CDR3 region: CAANGGEGTGELFF. This chain connects TRBV10-3 to TRBJ2-2; TCRdb returns TRBD1, unconfirmable since there is no DNA. The CDR3 is made up of 14 amino acids. CDR1 is ENHRY, CDR2 SYGVKD, per germline.

V is TRBV5-4 and J is TRBJ1-1; the TCRdb D gene call, TRBD1, has no DNA to confirm it. Germline V gene sequence: CDR1 SGHNT, CDR2 YYREEE (reference sequence). CDR3 length equals 15 residues. CDR3 in amino acids: CASRTNQQGETEAFF.

This chain uses TRBV5-1 with TRBJ2-6. The CDR3 length is 14 residues. Germline CDR1 and CDR2: SGHRS and YFSETQ. This chain's CDR3 is CASLPTSGANVLTF.

The V and J genes are TRBV27 and TRBJ2-2; without DNA, the TCRdb call of TRBD2 cannot be checked. CDR1 MNHEY and CDR2 SMNVEV come from the germline V gene (reference sequence). There are 16 residues in the CDR3. The CDR3: CASRLAGGSGTGELFF.

The chain links TRBV3-1 to TRBJ2-7; TCRdb designates TRBD2, a call that cannot be tested without DNA. This CDR3 region has 15 residues. Germline V gene sequence: CDR1 LGHDT, CDR2 YNNKEL (reference sequence). This CDR3 reads CASSLRPGGTYEQYF.

The CDR3 reads CSARLAGRNTGELFF. The V call is TRBV20-1, the J call TRBJ2-2; TCRdb indicates TRBD2, and absent DNA this call remains unverified. Germline CDR1 reads DFQATT; CDR2 reads SNEGSKA (reference sequence). The CDR3 is made up of 15 amino acids.

The chain links TRBV5-4 to TRBJ2-2; TCRdb's D call of TRBD2 is untestable without DNA. CDR3 length: 17 amino acids. Germline V gives CDR1 SGHNT, CDR2 YYREEE (reference sequence). The CDR3 spells CASSATSHAILTGELFF.

The chain employs TRBV9 and TRBJ2-5. Per the germline V gene, CDR1 is SGDLS and CDR2 is YYNGEE. The CDR3 consists of 14 residues. The CDR3 is CASSVAQTPETQYF.

The V gene is TRBV7-6, the J gene TRBJ2-1; absent DNA, TCRdb's TRBD2 call cannot be checked. There are 15 residues in the CDR3. CDR1 is SGHVS, CDR2 FNYEAQ, per germline. Here the CDR3 reads CASSSGGFSYNEQFF.

This sequence joins TRBV6-1 and TRBJ1-5. The CDR3 is 14 residues long. Germline V gene sequence: CDR1 MNHNS, CDR2 SASEGT. CDR3 region: CASSEGGDSQPQHF.

This chain joins TRBV24-1 and TRBJ2-1; TCRdb's D gene call, TRBD1, goes unchecked for lack of DNA. Germline V gene sequence: CDR1 KGHDR, CDR2 SFDVKD. The CDR3 has 15 amino acids. The CDR3 sequence: CATSDPGRGESEQFF.

The rearrangement joins TRBV2 to TRBJ2-7; TCRdb designates TRBD2, a call that cannot be tested without DNA. There are 15 residues in the CDR3. Per the germline V gene, CDR1 is SNHLY and CDR2 is FYNNEI. The chain's CDR3 is CASSDRLAGVYEQYF.

The chain has TRBV7-6 and TRBJ2-7; without DNA, the TCRdb call of TRBD1 cannot be checked. The CDR3 has 15 amino acids. Germline V gene data show CDR1 as SGHVS and CDR2 as FNYEAQ. CDR3 sequence reads: CASSLGGQGASEQYF.

The chain's CDR3 is CASSSYFPGELFF. The chain uses TRBV12-3 or TRBV12-4 and TRBJ2-2. The CDR3 length is 13 residues.

The V call is TRBV19, the J call TRBJ2-1; the D gene TCRdb calls, TRBD2, cannot be checked with no DNA. From germline, CDR1 is LNHDA and CDR2 SQIVND (reference sequence). This CDR3 is built from 17 residues. CDR3 sequence: CASSIDMGGHSYNEQFF.

The chain joins TRBV2 to TRBJ2-7; TCRdb gives TRBD2 as the D gene, but with no DNA this cannot be confirmed. This CDR3 has 14 amino acids. From germline, CDR1 is SNHLY and CDR2 FYNNEI. The CDR3 here is CASSVGLAGGEQYF.

CDR3 region: CASSNPGTSGSDTQYF. This chain links TRBV12-3 or TRBV12-4 with TRBJ2-3; TCRdb's assignment of TRBD2 cannot be checked, as there is no DNA. The CDR3 loop spans 16 amino acids.